Each of the 29 T cell receptor beta chains below was sequenced from the same sample in a study of identical twins. TCRdb re-derived calls from the 5' RACE reads in MiXCR, one entry per CDR3 protein. The repertoire includes approximately 230,000 distinct CDR3 sequences, 6.5% of them detected once, and more than 12% sits in the top ten. These same records also appear under a second study, on T cells expressing NK-cell markers.

The sequenced sample consisted of CD8+ T cells sorted from blood. The receptors were sampled from a woman under 30 in good health.

The table lists this clonotype with many counts. The chain has TRBV12-3 or TRBV12-4 and TRBJ2-7, with D unresolved. V was pared by 5 bases and J by 6 bases, with 14 bases between. CDR3 length: 13 residues. The CDR3 DNA reads TGTGCCAGCAGTCCCCCCTCCCTCGGCGAGCAGTACTTC. Its protein product is CASSPPSLGEQYF.

The chain joins TRBV9 to TRBJ2-7; D is undetermined. V lost 4 bases to trimming and J lost 2 bases, with 13 bases between them. The CDR3 consists of 14 residues. Germline V gives CDR1 SGDLS, CDR2 YYNGEE. The CDR3 nucleotides read TGTGCCAGCAGCCCGACGACTCGTACCTACGAGCAGTACTTC. Amino acid sequence: CASSPTTRTYEQYF.

This clonotype was counted only a few times. The chain is built from TRBV9 and TRBJ1-5, with a possible D match to TRBD1 (6 bases). Trimming removed 3 bases from V and 4 bases from J, with 11 bases in between. Germline V gives CDR1 SGDLS, CDR2 YYNGEE. The length of the CDR3 is 14 residues. CDR3 DNA: TGTGCCAGCAGCGCCGGGACAAGAAATCAGCCCCAGCATTTT. This encodes CASSAGTRNQPQHF.

This clonotype turned up a few times. V is TRBV30 and J is TRBJ2-1, with 8 nucleotides matching TRBD2. The CDR3 has 13 residues. CDR1 and CDR2 (germline): GTSNPN, SVGIG (reference sequence). Trimming removed 0 bases from V and 5 bases from J; junction bases left unmatched: 0. In DNA form, the CDR3 reads TGTGCCTGGAGTGTAGCGGGAGACAATGAGCAGTTCTTC. This translates into CAWSVAGDNEQFF.

This clonotype came up many times. This chain links TRBV20-1 with TRBJ1-1, with 7 nucleotides matching TRBD1. CDR3 length equals 12 residues. V gave up 6 bases and J gave up 3 bases; unmatched junction bases: 4. From germline, CDR1 is DFQATT and CDR2 SNEGSKA (reference sequence). The CDR3 spells CSAFTGDTEAFF. As DNA, the CDR3 is TGCAGTGCGTTTACAGGGGACACTGAAGCTTTCTTT.

This clonotype appeared a few times. The chain employs TRBV20-1 and TRBJ1-2; possible D gene TRBD1, 5 bases. The CDR3 has 12 amino acids. The germline V gene encodes CDR1 DFQATT and CDR2 SNEGSKA (reference sequence). V lost 6 bases to trimming and J lost 2 bases, with 10 bases between them. This CDR3 is CSARTPNYGYTF. The CDR3 region has the DNA TGCAGTGCCCGGACACCGAACTATGGCTACACCTTC.

In its sample, this clonotype was seen many times. The chain recombines TRBV7-9 with TRBJ2-1; 10 positions match TRBD2. This CDR3 region has 13 residues. Germline V gene data show CDR1 as SEHNR and CDR2 as FQNEAQ (reference sequence). V lost 1 base, J lost 12 bases, and 3 bases stayed unmatched. The CDR3, as DNA: TGTGCCAGCAGCTTAGAGATAGCGGGGGGGCAGTTCTTC. It translates to CASSLEIAGGQFF.

This clonotype was picked up a small number of times. V gene TRBV27 combines with J gene TRBJ2-1; 13 positions match TRBD2. V lost 8 bases to trimming and J lost 1 base; unmatched junction nucleotides: 14. Looked up from germline, CDR1 is MNHEY and CDR2 is SMNVEV (reference sequence). The CDR3 extends over 19 amino acids. CDR3 sequence: CASLPSRTSGRGSYNEQFF. Here the CDR3 DNA reads TGTGCCAGCCTGCCTAGTCGGACTAGCGGGAGAGGGTCCTACAATGAGCAGTTCTTC.

This clonotype has only a few counts. The chain recombines TRBV30 with TRBJ2-7; 7 bases match TRBD1. Germline-derived CDR1 and CDR2 are GTSNPN and SVGIG (reference sequence). CDR3 length: 16 residues. Germline trimming cut 0 bases from V and 2 bases from J; bases unmatched to any gene: 10. The chain's CDR3 is CAWSVLEGQKPYEQYF. The CDR3 DNA follows: TGTGCCTGGAGTGTACTAGAGGGACAGAAACCCTACGAGCAGTACTTC.

This clonotype was observed a handful of times. This chain joins TRBV12-3 or TRBV12-4 and TRBJ2-2; tentatively, D is TRBD1 (6 bases). This CDR3 has 14 amino acids. The germline V and J ends were trimmed by 3 bases and 6 bases, with 11 bases remaining between them. The CDR3 nucleotides read TGTGCCAGCAGTTTTACAGGGTTGGCCGGGGAGCTGTTTTTT. As protein: CASSFTGLAGELFF.

This sequence joins TRBV12-5 and TRBJ2-1, with 7 bases that match TRBD1. J lost 8 bases, V lost 3 bases, and 10 bases had no gene match. Germline values: CDR1 LGHNT, CDR2 FRNRAP. This CDR3 has 15 amino acids. CDR3 sequence reads: CASGFRQGRIDEQFF. The DNA for the CDR3 is TGTGCTAGTGGTTTCAGACAGGGTAGGATTGATGAGCAGTTCTTC.

The chain combines TRBV20-1 with TRBJ2-5; weak D call: TRBD2 (7 bases). The V gene lost 3 bases and the J gene lost 5 bases, with 25 bases spanning the gap. CDR1 and CDR2 (germline): DFQATT, SNEGSKA (reference sequence). The CDR3 is made up of 17 amino acids. As DNA, the CDR3 is TGCAGTGCTAGCTCCATTCCAGTCCGGGGGGCAGTTGAGACCCAGTACTTC. Translated: CSASSIPVRGAVETQYF.

Ten or more counts support this clonotype. The chain recombines TRBV10-2 with TRBJ1-1, with D unresolved. This CDR3 comprises 13 residues. Germline CDR1 is WSHSY and CDR2 is SAAADI. V dropped 3 bases and J dropped 4 bases, with 9 bases sitting between them. This CDR3 is CASSDLIGTEAFF. Here the CDR3 DNA reads TGCGCCAGCAGTGACCTCATAGGCACTGAAGCTTTCTTT.

Ten or more counts support this clonotype. The CDR3 nucleotides are TGCGCCAGCAGTCAAAGCGGGGGGGCTTCCTACAATGAGCAGTTCTTC. The encoded protein is CASSQSGGASYNEQFF. The J gene is TRBJ2-1, the V gene TRBV5-1; 10 bases agree with TRBD2. CDR3 length equals 16 residues. With 5 bases clipped from V and 1 base from J, the junction kept 6 bases outside the gene matches. Looked up from germline, CDR1 is SGHRS and CDR2 is YFSETQ. The variable domain in full, completed from reference TRBV5-1 and TRBJ2-1, reads KAGVTQTPRYLIKTRGQQVTLSCSPISGHRSVSWYQQTPGQGLQFLFEYFSETQRNKGNFPGRFSGRQFSNSRSEMNVSTLELGDSALYLCASSQSGGASYNEQFFGPGTRLTVL.

The genes are TRBV12-3 or TRBV12-4 and TRBJ2-1; 7 bases are shared with TRBD1. This CDR3 is 15 amino acids long. V trimming: 3 bases; J trimming: 2 bases; junction bases outside the gene matches: 4. The chain's CDR3 is CASSFPRGTYNEQFF. CDR3 sequence (DNA): TGTGCCAGCAGTTTTCCCAGGGGGACCTACAATGAGCAGTTCTTC.

This clonotype was found a few times. This rearrangement joins TRBV7-9 to TRBJ2-2; D possibly corresponds to TRBD1 (5 bases). CDR1 is SEHNR, CDR2 FQNEAQ, per germline (reference sequence). V lost 7 bases and J 6 bases, leaving 15 bases between the germline ends. This CDR3 has 14 amino acids. The chain's CDR3 is CASIAQGGAGELFF. In nucleotides, the CDR3 is TGTGCCAGCATCGCCCAGGGTGGGGCCGGGGAGCTGTTTTTT.

This rearrangement joins TRBV7-6 to TRBJ2-5; TRBD2 agrees at 7 bases. CDR1 and CDR2 (germline): SGHVS, FNYEAQ. The CDR3 is 14 amino acids. The V segment lost 6 bases and the J segment 4 bases; nucleotides outside the gene matches: 8. DNA for the CDR3: TGTGCCAGCAGTCCTTTTGGCGGGGGAGAGACCCAGTACTTC. Translated: CASSPFGGGETQYF.

The chain is built from TRBV12-3 or TRBV12-4 and TRBJ1-1; D is ambiguous. The CDR3 runs 13 residues. V dropped 7 bases and J dropped 5 bases, with 14 bases sitting between them. This CDR3 reads CASNQPFGTEAFF. In DNA form, the CDR3 reads TGTGCCAGCAACCAACCTTTTGGGACTGAAGCTTTCTTT.

This sequence joins TRBV5-1 and TRBJ2-2; D possibly uses TRBD1 or TRBD2 (7 bases each). The CDR3 extends over 15 amino acids. Per germline, CDR1 SGHRS and CDR2 YFSETQ. V was clipped by 4 bases and J by 6 bases, with 16 bases between them. The CDR3 here is CASSLGRGGAGELFF. In DNA form, the CDR3 reads TGCGCCAGCAGCCTCGGCAGGGGGGGAGCCGGGGAGCTGTTTTTT.

This clonotype was recorded many times. V and J are TRBV29-1 and TRBJ2-7; D ambiguous. The ends were cut back, 6 bases at V and 0 bases at J, with 9 bases in the middle. The germline V gene has CDR1 SQVTM and CDR2 ANQGSEA. This CDR3 is built from 12 residues. The CDR3 sequence is CSVVGLSYEQYF. CDR3 coding DNA: TGCAGCGTAGTCGGTCTCTCCTACGAGCAGTACTTC.

This sequence joins TRBV30 and TRBJ2-1, with TRBD2 matching 12 bases. The germline V gene has CDR1 GTSNPN and CDR2 SVGIG (reference sequence). Trimming took 5 bases from V and 7 from J; bases not matched to a gene: 9. The CDR3 length is 15 residues. CDR3 in DNA: TGTGCCTGGCTAGGACTAGCGGGACCGCAAAATGAGCAGTTCTTC. Its protein is CAWLGLAGPQNEQFF.

Many counts were recorded for this clonotype. The gene calls are TRBV4-3 and TRBJ2-1; TRBD2 agrees at 7 bases. V shed 1 base and J 0 bases; nucleotides not matched to a gene: 6. CDR3 length: 17 residues. Germline V CDR1 and CDR2: LGHNA, YSLEER. The CDR3 loop is CASSQGPSGTSYNEQFF. The CDR3 nucleotides are TGCGCCAGCAGCCAAGGCCCTAGCGGAACCTCCTACAATGAGCAGTTCTTC.

The chain recombines TRBV11-2 with TRBJ2-7; D may be TRBD2 (5 bases). Germline lookup yields CDR1 SGHAT and CDR2 FQNNGV. Deletions cut 1 base from V and 6 bases from J, with 13 bases between. This CDR3 comprises 14 residues. CDR3 nucleotide sequence: TGTGCCAGCAGCTTAGTCACTAGACTCGGCGAGCAGTACTTC. Translating gives CASSLVTRLGEQYF.

The chain is built from TRBV12-3 or TRBV12-4 and TRBJ2-1; D possibly corresponds to TRBD1 (5 bases). Trimming took 7 bases from V and 8 from J, leaving 18 bases between them. The CDR3 loop spans 14 amino acids. CDR3 sequence: CASTDGRGGDEQFF. In nucleotides, the CDR3 is TGTGCCAGCACCGACGGTAGGGGTGGAGATGAGCAGTTCTTC.

This rearrangement joins TRBV2 to TRBJ2-3; tentatively, D is TRBD2 (5 bases). Germline CDR1 and CDR2: SNHLY and FYNNEI. Trimming left V 5 bases short and J 1 base short, with 13 bases between. CDR3 size: 15 residues. The CDR3 is CASSRGSFGTDTQYF. The CDR3 DNA sequence: TGTGCCAGCAGTCGGGGTAGTTTTGGCACAGATACGCAGTATTTT.

V and J are TRBV2 and TRBJ2-7; D is possibly TRBD1 (6 bases). CDR1 is SNHLY and CDR2 is FYNNEI in the germline V gene. The V and J ends lost 4 bases and 11 bases respectively, with 15 bases between them. The CDR3 spans 12 residues. The CDR3 DNA reads TGTGCCAGCAGTGTAGGAAGCAAGGGGGAGTACTTC. This translates into CASSVGSKGEYF.

This clonotype was counted only a few times. The J gene is TRBJ2-1, the V gene TRBV7-9, with D possibly TRBD1 on 5 matching bases. V was cut by 1 base and J by 7 bases, with 5 bases left in between. This CDR3 region has 12 residues. Per germline, CDR1 SEHNR and CDR2 FQNEAQ (reference sequence). The CDR3 loop is CASSLDRNEQFF. CDR3 nucleotides: TGTGCCAGCAGCTTAGACAGGAATGAGCAGTTCTTC.

At least ten counts were recorded for this clonotype. The V gene is TRBV5-5, the J gene TRBJ2-4, with D unresolved. Germline V gene sequence: CDR1 SGHKS, CDR2 YYEKEE (reference sequence). The V end was cut by 4 bases, the J end by 0 bases, with 11 bases between. The CDR3 sequence is 15 residues long. CDR3 in DNA: TGTGCCAGCAGCCCGTCGCGGTTAGCCAAAAACATTCAGTACTTC. Protein sequence: CASSPSRLAKNIQYF.

CDR3 loop: CASSLRDRGSYEQYF. CDR3 bases: TGTGCCAGCAGTTTAAGGGACAGGGGGTCTTACGAGCAGTACTTC. This chain links TRBV27 with TRBJ2-7; the match to TRBD1 covers 11 bases. Losses at the gene ends were 2 bases for V and 4 bases for J; bases not matched to a gene: 4. The CDR3 length is 15 residues. The V gene's germline CDR1 is MNHEY and CDR2 SMNVEV (reference sequence).